A selection of T cell receptor beta chains follows, all from one sample in a study of OX40 agonist ivuxolimab in advanced cancers. TCRdb's table, derived via immunoSEQ multiplex PCR, lists solely in-frame clones and lacks some. The data hold around 51,000 clones, with about 78% observed a single time. Here the sequenced sample was CD4+ or CD8+ T cells sorted from blood, taken in a trial of the OX40 agonist ivuxolimab. Source of these receptors: an adult with an advanced solid tumor such as melanoma, head and neck, liver or kidney cancer. CDR3s include the opening cysteine and the closing phenylalanine or tryptophan. The order of the fields is V gene, J gene, clone size, D gene, CDR3 DNA, CDR3 protein. A D gene is named only where the DNA matches it firmly. Only some rows state a clone size, as once, few, many or a class for expanded clones.

V gene: TRBV19
J gene: TRBJ2-2
clone size: NA
D gene: TRBD2
CDR3 DNA: TGTGCCAGTAGTATAGATAGCCTTCCCTGGACTAGCGGGGCGAACACCGGGGAGCTGTTTTTT
CDR3 protein: CASSIDSLPWTSGANTGELFF

V gene: TRBV4-2
J gene: TRBJ2-5
clone size: NA
D gene: NA
CDR3 DNA: TGTGCCAGCAGCCAAGGGACCCGCAAAGAGACCCAGTACTTC
CDR3 protein: CASSQGTRKETQYF

V gene: TRBV28
J gene: TRBJ1-3
clone size: NA
D gene: NA
CDR3 DNA: TGTGCCAGCAGCTCCAGTAGCTCTGGAAACACCATATATTTT
CDR3 protein: CASSSSSSGNTIYF

V gene: TRBV4-1
J gene: TRBJ2-7
clone size: NA
D gene: NA
CDR3 DNA: TGCGCCAGCAGCCACACCGCCGGTGGGGCCTACGAGCAGTACTTC
CDR3 protein: CASSHTAGGAYEQYF

V gene: TRBV7-2
J gene: TRBJ2-7
clone size: NA
D gene: NA
CDR3 DNA: TGTGCCAGCAGCTTTCGGAGGGACGCAAACTACGAGCAGTACTTC
CDR3 protein: CASSFRRDANYEQYF

V gene: TRBV25-1
J gene: TRBJ1-6
clone size: once
D gene: NA
CDR3 DNA: TGTGCCAGCAGTGCCCCGGGACCCCGTAGGACCCTCCACTTT
CDR3 protein: CASSAPGPRRTLHF

V gene: TRBV5-1
J gene: TRBJ2-1
clone size: NA
D gene: NA
CDR3 DNA: TGCGCCAGCAGCCAACTAGGGAGCTCCTACAATGAGCAGTTCTTC
CDR3 protein: CASSQLGSSYNEQFF

V gene: TRBV7-8
J gene: TRBJ2-3
clone size: few
D gene: TRBD1
CDR3 DNA: TGTGCCAGCCAGGTCGGACAGGGGACAGATACGCAGTATTTT
CDR3 protein: CASQVGQGTDTQYF

V gene: TRBV5-1
J gene: TRBJ1-6
clone size: NA
D gene: TRBD1
CDR3 DNA: TGCGCCAGCAGCCGGGACAGGACGTATTCACCCCTCCACTTT
CDR3 protein: CASSRDRTYSPLHF

V gene: TRBV6-1
J gene: TRBJ1-5
clone size: NA
D gene: NA
CDR3 DNA: TGTGCCAGCACTACATCCCAGGGGAATCAGCCCCAGCATTTT
CDR3 protein: CASTTSQGNQPQHF

V gene: TRBV7-9
J gene: TRBJ2-7
clone size: few
D gene: TRBD2
CDR3 DNA: TGTGCCAGCAGCCCGGGGGGGGGCTACGAGCAGTACTTC
CDR3 protein: CASSPGGGYEQYF

V gene: TRBV7-3
J gene: TRBJ2-2
clone size: NA
D gene: TRBD2
CDR3 DNA: TGTGCCAGCAGCCTACTAGCGGGAGGGTTAACCGGGGAGCTGTTTTTT
CDR3 protein: CASSLLAGGLTGELFF

V gene: TRBV7-2
J gene: TRBJ1-5
clone size: NA
D gene: NA
CDR3 DNA: TGTGCCAGCAGCCTAGACAGCAGCAATCAGCCCCAGCATTTT
CDR3 protein: CASSLDSSNQPQHF

V gene: TRBV19
J gene: TRBJ1-2
clone size: NA
D gene: NA
CDR3 DNA: TGTGCCAGTAGTCTCCGGGCCTCGGGACGCTATGGCTACACCTTC
CDR3 protein: CASSLRASGRYGYTF

V gene: TRBV19
J gene: TRBJ1-5
clone size: NA
D gene: NA
CDR3 DNA: TGTGCCACCCTTTCGGGGCGCTTTCAGCCCCAGCATTTT
CDR3 protein: CATLSGRFQPQHF

V gene: TRBV7-8
J gene: TRBJ2-3
clone size: NA
D gene: NA
CDR3 DNA: TGTGCCAGCAGCTTTGGGGAACCGGGAATTAATACGCAGTATTTT
CDR3 protein: CASSFGEPGINTQYF

V gene: TRBV4-2
J gene: TRBJ1-2
clone size: NA
D gene: TRBD1
CDR3 DNA: TGTGCCAGCAGCCAAGGGGACAGGGATCTCTATGGCTACACCTTC
CDR3 protein: CASSQGDRDLYGYTF

V gene: TRBV5-4
J gene: TRBJ2-5
clone size: NA
D gene: NA
CDR3 DNA: TGTGCCAGCAGCCGGAGGACGCAAGAGACCCAGTACTTC
CDR3 protein: CASSRRTQETQYF

V gene: TRBV4-1
J gene: TRBJ2-2
clone size: once
D gene: NA
CDR3 DNA: TGCGCCAGCAGCCAAGAGGCGGGGACCGGGGAGCTGTTTTTT
CDR3 protein: CASSQEAGTGELFF

V gene: TRBV7-9
J gene: TRBJ2-1
clone size: NA
D gene: TRBD2
CDR3 DNA: TGTGCCAGCAGTCTAGCGGGAGCAGACAATGAGCAGTTCTTC
CDR3 protein: CASSLAGADNEQFF

V gene: TRBV23-1
J gene: TRBJ2-5
clone size: NA
D gene: TRBD1
CDR3 DNA: TGCGCCAGCAGTCAATCTGGACAGGCATCGGGGGAGACCCAGTACTTC
CDR3 protein: CASSQSGQASGETQYF

V gene: TRBV2
J gene: TRBJ2-1
clone size: NA
D gene: NA
CDR3 DNA: TGTGCCAGCACCTTCCGGGAATTCAATGAGCAGTTCTTC
CDR3 protein: CASTFREFNEQFF

V gene: TRBV5-1
J gene: TRBJ2-3
clone size: NA
D gene: NA
CDR3 DNA: TGCGCCAGCAGCAGGGGACTGATTAACACAGATACGCAGTATTTT
CDR3 protein: CASSRGLINTDTQYF

V gene: TRBV28
J gene: TRBJ1-1
clone size: NA
D gene: NA
CDR3 DNA: TGTGCCAGCAGTTTAGTGCCCCAGCACGCTGAAGCTTTCTTT
CDR3 protein: CASSLVPQHAEAFF

V gene: TRBV7-8
J gene: TRBJ2-5
clone size: NA
D gene: NA
CDR3 DNA: TGTGCCAGCAGCTCATTAGCGATCGGGACCCAGTACTTC
CDR3 protein: CASSSLAIGTQYF

V gene: TRBV28
J gene: TRBJ2-1
clone size: NA
D gene: NA
CDR3 DNA: TGTGCCAGCAGTTTTTCAGTTAATGAGCAGTTCTTC
CDR3 protein: CASSFSVNEQFF

V gene: TRBV28
J gene: TRBJ2-1
clone size: NA
D gene: TRBD2
CDR3 DNA: TGTGCCAGCAGAGTGGGACTAGGAAATGAGCAGTTCTTC
CDR3 protein: CASRVGLGNEQFF